The 13 T cell receptor beta chains listed next were all sequenced from one sample in a study of response to subunit inactivated influenza vaccine. MiXCR was run by TCRdb on the RT-PCR reads, yielding one entry per CDR3 protein. The sample shows 560,000 or so distinct CDR3 sequences, under 9% of them seen only once. Sample: PBMCs from blood, taken less than 30 months after vaccination. These receptors came from a man aged 45-69 years who received an inactivated influenza vaccine.

The rearrangement joins TRBV29-1 to TRBJ2-7; 9 bases align to TRBD1. The CDR3 runs 16 residues. V shed 6 bases and J 0 bases; nucleotides not matched to a gene: 12. Germline loops: CDR1 SQVTM, CDR2 ANQGSEA. The CDR3 loop is CSVFDRGRGTSYEQYF. In nucleotides, the CDR3 is TGCAGCGTGTTCGACAGGGGGAGAGGGACCTCCTACGAGCAGTACTTC.

There are many counts of this clonotype. The V gene is TRBV7-9, the J gene TRBJ2-7; 8 bases align to TRBD2. This CDR3 region has 17 residues. J gave up 2 bases and V 1 base, and 10 bases lay outside the gene matches. Germline loops: CDR1 SEHNR, CDR2 FQNEAQ (reference sequence). The CDR3 nucleotides read TGTGCCAGCAGCTTAGTCCCCGCCGGGGGGGCACCCTACGAGCAGTACTTC. Amino acids: CASSLVPAGGAPYEQYF.

At least ten counts were recorded for this clonotype. J is TRBJ2-1 and V is TRBV28; D gene uncertain. The CDR3 extends over 13 amino acids. Trimming cost V 5 bases and J 9 bases, with 14 bases left between them. The germline V gene has CDR1 MDHEN and CDR2 SYDVKM. The CDR3 DNA is TGTGCCAGCAGTGTATCTATCGTTGGTGAGCAGTTCTTC. This gives the protein CASSVSIVGEQFF.

The gene calls are TRBV28 and TRBJ1-2; 7 nucleotides agree with TRBD1. The V gene's germline CDR1 is MDHEN and CDR2 SYDVKM. This CDR3 spans 13 amino acids. The trim removed 5 bases at V and 7 bases at J, leaving 7 bases unmatched. The CDR3 reads CASSRGQSRGYTF. The CDR3 DNA follows: TGTGCCAGCAGTCGGGGACAGAGTCGTGGCTACACCTTC.

This clonotype was picked up a small number of times. The V gene is TRBV5-1, the J gene TRBJ2-5; tentatively, D is TRBD1 (5 bases). Germline CDR1 is SGHRS and CDR2 is YFSETQ. Trimming stripped 3 bases from V and 4 bases from J, with 16 bases between. The length of the CDR3 is 15 residues. Written as DNA, the CDR3 is TGCGCCAGCAGCTGGTTAGGGGTTACCTCAGAGACCCAGTACTTC. Its translation: CASSWLGVTSETQYF. The complete variable domain, with remaining parts taken from reference TRBV5-1 and TRBJ2-5, reads KAGVTQTPRYLIKTRGQQVTLSCSPISGHRSVSWYQQTPGQGLQFLFEYFSETQRNKGNFPGRFSGRQFSNSRSEMNVSTLELGDSALYLCASSWLGVTSETQYFGPGTRLLVL.

This clonotype was counted ten times or more. The chain recombines TRBV27 with TRBJ2-5, with D perhaps given as TRBD1 or TRBD2 (5 bases each). The CDR3 length is 14 residues. From germline, CDR1 is MNHEY and CDR2 SMNVEV (reference sequence). V lost 2 bases and J lost 3, with 10 bases in between. The CDR3 loop reads CASSLGGTEETQYF. CDR3 in DNA: TGTGCCAGCAGTTTAGGGGGTACCGAAGAGACCCAGTACTTC.

The sample holds a few counts of this clonotype. The chain has TRBV9 and TRBJ2-5, with 8 bases fitting TRBD2. The CDR3 is 13 residues long. V lost 7 bases, J lost 4 bases, and 6 bases stayed unmatched. Germline assignment: CDR1 SGDLS and CDR2 YYNGEE. The CDR3 nucleotides read TGTGCCAGCGGTGCGGGAGGATTAGAGACCCAGTACTTC. The encoded protein is CASGAGGLETQYF.

V and J are TRBV6-1 and TRBJ2-2; no clear D gene. Trimming cost V 8 bases and J 1 base, with 8 bases left between them. Germline lookup yields CDR1 MNHNS and CDR2 SASEGT. This CDR3 contains 13 residues. The CDR3 nucleotides read TGTGCCAGCCATCCCTGGAACACCGGGGAGCTGTTTTTT. This codes for CASHPWNTGELFF.

This clonotype was observed a few times. This chain uses TRBV29-1 with TRBJ2-3, with 12 bases identical to TRBD2. This CDR3 is 15 amino acids long. V lost 5 bases, J lost 3 bases, and 6 bases stayed unmatched. Germline loops: CDR1 SQVTM, CDR2 ANQGSEA. CDR3 DNA: TGCAGCGTTTCTCCGACTAGCGGGAGTACAGATACGCAGTATTTT. Translated, it gives CSVSPTSGSTDTQYF.

The sample holds many counts of this clonotype. The V and J genes are TRBV7-2 and TRBJ2-7; 8 nucleotides agree with TRBD2. Germline loops: CDR1 SGHTA, CDR2 FQGNSA. The CDR3 loop spans 15 amino acids. The ends lost 1 base at V and 5 bases at J; junction bases unmatched: 7. The CDR3 bases are TGTGCCAGCAGCTTAGGTCAGGTAGCGGGAAACGAGCAGTACTTC. Translated, it gives CASSLGQVAGNEQYF.

The chain combines TRBV20-1 with TRBJ2-2; no clear D gene. From germline, CDR1 is DFQATT and CDR2 SNEGSKA (reference sequence). V gave up 0 bases and J gave up 4 bases, with 9 bases separating them. CDR3 length: 14 residues. CDR3 sequence reads: CSAREWVSTGELFF. The CDR3 DNA follows: TGCAGTGCTAGAGAATGGGTGAGCACCGGGGAGCTGTTTTTT.

The sample holds many counts of this clonotype. At one end the junction does not follow the germline gene, possibly because of a read error. CDR3 amino acids: CASSLGWGQGISDTQYF. The DNA for the CDR3 is TGTGCCAGCAGCTTAGGATGGGGACAGGGGATCTCAGATACGCAGTATTTT. V usage is TRBV12-3 or TRBV12-4 and J usage is TRBJ2-3, with 10 bases fitting TRBD1. The CDR3 has 17 amino acids.

The table lists this clonotype with a few counts. This sequence joins TRBV30 and TRBJ1-6; D not resolved. The CDR3 length is 15 residues. Germline-derived CDR1 and CDR2 are GTSNPN and SVGIG (reference sequence). Between the trimmed V and J ends, which lost 1 base and 3 bases, there was a span of 10 bases. DNA of the CDR3: TGTGCCTGGAGTGGCCAGATTCGCTATAATTCACCCCTCCACTTT. It encodes CAWSGQIRYNSPLHF.